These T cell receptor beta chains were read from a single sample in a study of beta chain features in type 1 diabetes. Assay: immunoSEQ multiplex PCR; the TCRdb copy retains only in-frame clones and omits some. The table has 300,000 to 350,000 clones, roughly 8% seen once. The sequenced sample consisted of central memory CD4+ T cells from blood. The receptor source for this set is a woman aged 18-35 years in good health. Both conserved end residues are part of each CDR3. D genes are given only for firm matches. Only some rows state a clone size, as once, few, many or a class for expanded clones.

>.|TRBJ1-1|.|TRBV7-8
TGTGCCAGCAGCTTTTCGACAGTCTACACTGAAGCTTTCTTT
CASSFSTVYTEAFF
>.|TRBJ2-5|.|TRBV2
TGTGCCAGCACCCAACAGGGCTGGGAGACCCAGTACTTC
CASTQQGWETQYF
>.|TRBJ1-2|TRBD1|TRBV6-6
TGTGCCAGCAGCCCGACAGGGGTCGGCTACACCTTC
CASSPTGVGYTF
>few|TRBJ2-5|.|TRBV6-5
TGTGCCAGCAGTTACTCGCGGGTAGTGGAGACCCAGTACTTC
CASSYSRVVETQYF
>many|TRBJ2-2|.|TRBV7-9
TGTGCCAGCAGCTCTAGCATGGTTGGGGAGCTGTTTTTT
CASSSSMVGELFF
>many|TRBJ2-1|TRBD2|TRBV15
TGTGCCACCGTGTTAGCGGGAGGTCGCTTCAATGAGCAGTTCTTC
CATVLAGGRFNEQFF
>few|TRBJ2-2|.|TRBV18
TGTGCCAGCTCACCCCTCTCGATTCTTAGTAGGAACACCGGGGAGCTGTTTTTT
CASSPLSILSRNTGELFF
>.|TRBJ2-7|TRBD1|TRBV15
TGTGCCACCAGCAGGCCGGACAGGGGGACGTACGAGCAGTACTTC
CATSRPDRGTYEQYF
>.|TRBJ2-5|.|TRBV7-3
TGTGCCAGCAGCTTAGGTAGAGGGGAGACCCAGTACTTC
CASSLGRGETQYF
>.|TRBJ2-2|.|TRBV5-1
TGCGCCAGCAGCTTGCAGGAAACCGGGGAGCTGTTTTTT
CASSLQETGELFF
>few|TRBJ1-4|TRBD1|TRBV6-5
TGTGCCAGCAGAGGGACAGCAACTAATGAAAAACTGTTTTTT
CASRGTATNEKLFF